These 29 T cell receptor beta chains came from one sample sequenced in a study of blood T cell repertoires in COVID-19. TCRdb's table, derived via immunoSEQ multiplex PCR, lists solely in-frame clones and lacks some. Altogether 40,000 to 50,000 clones are present, 87% being singletons, with the ten largest covering 4.3%. The material sequenced was peripheral blood. These receptors all come from a man in his 60s with acute or convalescent COVID-19.

The chain links TRBV11-2 to TRBJ2-1; 8 bases are shared with TRBD1. CDR1 and CDR2 (germline): SGHAT, FQNNGV. Trimming removed 1 base from V and 8 bases from J; junction bases left unmatched: 1. CDR3 length: 13 residues. The CDR3 DNA reads as TGTGCCAGCAGCTTAGCGACAGGGGATGAGCAGTTCTTC. Translation: CASSLATGDEQFF.

This chain links TRBV4-3 with TRBJ2-7; D is perhaps TRBD2 (5 bases). This CDR3 contains 19 residues. Per germline, CDR1 LGHNA and CDR2 YSLEER. The V gene lost 0 bases and the J gene lost 3 bases, with 24 bases spanning the gap. CDR3 DNA: TGCGCCAGCAGCCAAGATCACTCATCTCGGACTGGACGCCACTACGAGCAGTACTTC. Residues: CASSQDHSSRTGRHYEQYF.

This chain uses TRBV6-2 or TRBV6-3 with TRBJ2-1, with 11 bases aligning to TRBD2. J gave up 3 bases and V 5 bases, and 6 bases lay outside the gene matches. The CDR3 is 16 residues long. CDR1 MNHEY and CDR2 SVGEGT come from the germline V gene. The CDR3 here is CASSAGLAGVYNEQFF. In DNA, the CDR3 is TGTGCCAGCAGTGCCGGACTAGCGGGTGTCTACAATGAGCAGTTCTTC.

This sequence joins TRBV6-5 and TRBJ2-3; tentative D call: TRBD2 (6 bases). CDR1 is MNHEY and CDR2 is SVGAGI in the germline V gene. CDR3 size: 16 residues. V was trimmed by 1 base and J by 4 bases, leaving 15 bases between them. The CDR3 DNA reads as TGTGCCAGCAGTTACTGGGTTAGCGGCGGGGCAGATACGCAGTATTTT. It is translated as CASSYWVSGGADTQYF.

The gene calls are TRBV2 and TRBJ1-1; maybe TRBD1 (6 bases). The CDR3 has 12 amino acids. CDR1 is SNHLY, CDR2 FYNNEI, per germline. The V gene lost 6 bases and the J gene lost 6 bases, with 11 bases spanning the gap. The CDR3 nucleotides are TGTGCCAGCAGCGAGGACAGAGCTGAAGCTTTCTTT. Translation gives CASSEDRAEAFF.

V usage is TRBV7-9 and J usage is TRBJ2-1; the match to TRBD2 covers 8 bases. The V segment lost 8 bases and the J segment 8 bases; nucleotides outside the gene matches: 11. The CDR3 spans 14 residues. The germline gives CDR1 SEHNR, CDR2 FQNEAQ (reference sequence). The CDR3 sequence is CASALGGGYDEQFF. CDR3 bases: TGTGCCAGCGCACTTGGCGGGGGGTATGATGAGCAGTTCTTC.

The J gene is TRBJ1-2, the V gene TRBV19; 9 bases align to TRBD1. The CDR3 runs to 12 residues. Germline V gene data show CDR1 as LNHDA and CDR2 as SQIVND (reference sequence). The J segment lost 6 bases and the V segment lost 7 bases, leaving 3 bases of the junction unmatched. The CDR3 loop reads CASIGTGHGYTF. Here the CDR3 DNA reads TGTGCCAGTATAGGGACAGGGCATGGCTACACCTTC.

The chain combines TRBV25-1 with TRBJ1-2, with D tentatively TRBD1 (5 bases). The CDR3 has 13 amino acids. CDR1 MGHDK and CDR2 SYGVNS come from the germline V gene. The V end lost 7 bases, the J end lost 4 bases, and 13 bases lay between the germline ends. The CDR3 loop is CASMKGSIYGYTF. The CDR3 DNA sequence: TGTGCCAGCATGAAGGGGTCGATCTATGGCTACACCTTC.

V gene TRBV13 combines with J gene TRBJ1-3, with 7 bases matching TRBD1. The junction had 4 bases not matched to a gene; V was cut back by 4 bases and J by 1 base. The CDR3 length is 15 residues. The germline V gene has CDR1 PRHDT and CDR2 FYEKMQ (reference sequence). CDR3 sequence (DNA): TGTGCCAGCAGCTCCGCAGGGGGTTCTGGAAACACCATATATTTT. It yields the protein CASSSAGGSGNTIYF.

The chain has TRBV4-3 and TRBJ1-2, with TRBD1 identical over 10 bases. Germline V gene sequence: CDR1 LGHNA, CDR2 YSLEER. J lost 4 bases, V lost 5 bases, and 13 bases had no gene match. The CDR3 loop spans 17 amino acids. The CDR3 protein is CASSEVAKRTGGYGYTF. The CDR3 nucleotides are TGCGCCAGCAGCGAAGTGGCAAAAAGGACAGGGGGCTATGGCTACACCTTC.

This clone came up once. The genes are TRBV19 and TRBJ1-2, with D uncertain. Germline lookup yields CDR1 LNHDA and CDR2 SQIVND (reference sequence). The CDR3 is 12 residues long. V lost 7 bases to trimming and J lost 8 bases, with 14 bases between them. The CDR3 DNA reads as TGTGCCAGTAAAGTCTTCGGCGGGGGCTACACCTTC. This gives the protein CASKVFGGGYTF.

The chain carries TRBV5-1 and TRBJ2-2, with 8 nucleotides matching TRBD1. V trimming: 5 bases; J trimming: 7 bases; junction bases outside the gene matches: 7. Per the germline V gene, CDR1 is SGHRS and CDR2 is YFSETQ. The CDR3 runs to 14 residues. The CDR3 sequence: CASRLQGADGELFF. The CDR3 nucleotides are TGCGCCAGCAGGCTTCAGGGGGCTGACGGGGAGCTGTTTTTT.

The chain employs TRBV3-1 (or the pseudogene TRBV3-2) and TRBJ2-7; 7 nucleotides align to TRBD2. V lost 1 base and J lost 4; bases outside the gene matches: 1. CDR3 length: 13 residues. Germline-derived CDR1 and CDR2 are LGHDT and YNNKEL (reference sequence). CDR3 bases: TGTGCCAGCAGCCAAGGGGGGGGGTACGAGCAGTACTTC. Translating gives CASSQGGGYEQYF.

The genes are TRBV7-2 and TRBJ2-2; D perhaps matches TRBD2 (6 bases). The germline V gene has CDR1 SGHTA and CDR2 FQGNSA. CDR3 size: 15 residues. V was shortened by 5 bases and J by 1 base, with 11 bases between the two germline ends. This CDR3 reads CASSLKGGNTGELFF. The CDR3 region has the DNA TGTGCCAGCAGCCTCAAGGGAGGGAACACCGGGGAGCTGTTTTTT. The full variable domain, completed using reference TRBV7-2 and TRBJ2-2, is GAGVSQSPSNKVTEKGKDVELRCDPISGHTALYWYRQSLGQGLEFLIYFQGNSAPDKSGLPSDRFSAERTGGSVSTLTIQRTQQEDSAVYLCASSLKGGNTGELFFGEGSRLTVL.

This clone was counted a single time. The genes are TRBV6-5 and TRBJ1-1, with D uncertain. Per germline, CDR1 MNHEY and CDR2 SVGAGI. The CDR3 runs to 14 residues. Trimming took off 0 bases at V and 14 bases at J, with 19 bases between the two ends. CDR3 protein: CASSYSDLVTEEFF. CDR3 sequence (DNA): TGTGCCAGCAGTTACTCGGATCTTGTGACGGAGGAATTCTTT.

The chain uses TRBV25-1 and TRBJ1-4; weak D call: TRBD1 (6 bases). Germline CDR1 is MGHDK and CDR2 is SYGVNS. This CDR3 spans 15 amino acids. The ends were cut back, 6 bases at V and 8 bases at J, with 19 bases in the middle. In DNA, the CDR3 is TGTGCCAGCAGCCCCTGGGGGCAAGATGGCGAAAAACTGTTTTTT. It codes for CASSPWGQDGEKLFF.

J is TRBJ1-2 and V is TRBV5-4, with 7 bases matching TRBD1. Germline V gives CDR1 SGHNT, CDR2 YYREEE (reference sequence). The J segment lost 4 bases and the V segment lost 6 bases, leaving 12 bases of the junction unmatched. The CDR3 is 15 amino acids. The CDR3 is CASTAGRGRPYGYTF. The CDR3 DNA follows: TGTGCCAGCACCGCCGGGAGGGGGCGGCCCTATGGCTACACCTTC.

This clone was seen a handful of times. Other DNA sequences of this sample code for an identical CDR3. The chain carries TRBV20-1 and TRBJ2-7, with D possibly TRBD1 on 5 matching bases. CDR3 size: 11 residues. The germline V gene has CDR1 DFQATT and CDR2 SNEGSKA (reference sequence). V was shortened by 6 bases and J by 5 bases, with 11 bases between the two germline ends. This CDR3 reads CSATSGHEQYF. The CDR3 DNA reads as TGCAGTGCAACCTCAGGGCACGAGCAGTACTTC.

The chain's CDR3 is CASGRQESEEAFF. The CDR3 DNA reads as TGTGCCAGCGGCAGACAGGAGTCTGAGGAAGCTTTCTTT. V is TRBV12-3 or TRBV12-4 and J is TRBJ1-1; possibly TRBD1 for D (6 bases). Trimming removed 8 bases at V and 8 bases at J, with 18 bases between. The CDR3 extends over 13 amino acids.

The J gene is TRBJ1-5, the V gene TRBV12-3 or TRBV12-4; D is unclear. CDR3 length equals 13 residues. V lost 5 bases and J 3 bases, leaving 8 bases between the germline ends. The CDR3 DNA is TGTGCCAGCAGTGAGGATTTCAATCAGCCCCAGCATTTT. Translated, it gives CASSEDFNQPQHF.

The chain combines TRBV30 with TRBJ2-5; D might be TRBD1 (5 bases). The CDR3 is 11 amino acids. Germline CDR1 GTSNPN, CDR2 SVGIG (reference sequence). V lost 2 bases to trimming and J lost 4 bases, with 5 bases between them. The CDR3 here is CAWSRGETQYF. The CDR3, as DNA: TGTGCCTGGAGTAGGGGAGAGACCCAGTACTTC.

The chain uses TRBV13 and TRBJ2-5, with D maybe TRBD2 (7 bases). This CDR3 region has 15 residues. Germline CDR1 is PRHDT and CDR2 is FYEKMQ (reference sequence). Deletions cut 4 bases from V and 7 bases from J, with 19 bases between. For the CDR3, the DNA is TGTGCCAGCAGCTCTGGGGGCCTAGCGGAACGGACCCAGTACTTC. This translates into CASSSGGLAERTQYF.

The chain uses TRBV7-9 and TRBJ1-2; no definite D call. This CDR3 has 12 amino acids. Germline V gives CDR1 SEHNR, CDR2 FQNEAQ (reference sequence). V was trimmed by 3 bases and J by 3 bases, leaving 5 bases between them. CDR3 loop: CASSFGYYGYTF. Here the CDR3 DNA reads TGTGCCAGCAGCTTCGGGTACTATGGCTACACCTTC.

The table lists this clone with a count of one. The chain joins TRBV6-2 or TRBV6-3 to TRBJ2-7, with TRBD2 matching over 12 bases. Germline V gene lookup returns CDR1 MNHEY and CDR2 SVGEGT. The CDR3 runs to 16 residues. Germline trimming cut 4 bases from V and 6 bases from J; bases unmatched to any gene: 10. The CDR3 reads CASSSSPGLAGSEQYF. In DNA, the CDR3 is TGTGCCAGCAGTTCCTCCCCGGGACTAGCGGGTTCCGAGCAGTACTTC.

This chain links TRBV2 with TRBJ2-3, with TRBD1 matching 8 bases. CDR1 SNHLY and CDR2 FYNNEI come from the germline V gene. V was clipped by 6 bases and J by 1 base; unmatched bases: 6. CDR3 size: 15 residues. The CDR3 protein is CASSTGQGRTDTQYF. CDR3 coding DNA: TGTGCCAGCAGCACCGGACAGGGACGCACAGATACGCAGTATTTT.

CDR3 bases: TGTGCCAGCAGCACAACAGGGACTGGAAACACCATATATTTT. Its translation is CASSTTGTGNTIYF. The V call is TRBV13, the J call TRBJ1-3; maybe TRBD1 (6 bases). The CDR3 is 14 amino acids. Germline V gives CDR1 PRHDT, CDR2 FYEKMQ (reference sequence). Trimming shortened V by 5 bases and J by 2 bases, and 10 bases separated the two germline ends.

This clone was seen only once. The chain combines TRBV18 with TRBJ1-3; no clear D gene. Trimming took off 1 base at V and 7 bases at J, with 8 bases between the two ends. CDR1 KGHSH and CDR2 LQKENI come from the germline V gene. The CDR3 loop spans 13 amino acids. The CDR3 DNA reads as TGTGCCAGCTCACCACTGGAGTGGAACACCATATATTTT. This encodes CASSPLEWNTIYF.

The genes are TRBV6-2 or TRBV6-3 and TRBJ2-1; 9 bases agree with TRBD2. V gave up 4 bases and J gave up 3 bases; unmatched junction bases: 13. This CDR3 is built from 18 residues. Germline CDR1 MNHEY, CDR2 SVGEGT. Here the CDR3 reads CASSFHLAGSSDYNEQFF. As DNA, the CDR3 is TGTGCCAGCAGTTTCCATCTAGCGGGGAGCTCCGACTACAATGAGCAGTTCTTC.

The J gene is TRBJ2-3, the V gene TRBV15, with D tentatively TRBD2 (6 bases). Germline assignment: CDR1 LNHNV and CDR2 YYDKDF (reference sequence). Trimming removed 0 bases from V and 0 bases from J, with 13 bases in between. The CDR3 runs to 17 residues. CDR3 sequence (DNA): TGTGCCACCAGCAGAGATCACCCAGGGACTAGCACAGATACGCAGTATTTT. It specifies CATSRDHPGTSTDTQYF.